The T cell receptor beta chain described here comes from a study of T cells after yellow fever vaccination. Notes on the study in general: Across the CD4 and CD8 compartments, a small share of clonotypes was present in both.

About this clonotype: Its antigen is not known.

They built TCR cDNA with 5'RACE template switching, a step that put in a universal primer site and UMIs. TCRdb reprocessed the 5' RACE reads via MiXCR and lists one record per CDR3 protein. The data show about 580,000 distinct CDR3 sequences, around 16% seen once. V was pared by 4 bases and J by 0 bases, with 6 bases of the junction left unmatched. The CDR3 sequence is 17 residues long. Germline values: CDR1 LGHNA, CDR2 YSLEER. This chain connects TRBV4-3 to TRBJ2-6, with TRBD1 identical over 7 bases. The source material was PBMCs, sampled 4 to 5 days after the first yellow fever vaccination. The sequence was collected from a man aged 18 to 35 who received the YFV17D yellow fever vaccine. The CDR3 DNA reads TGCGCCAGCAGCCCTGGACAGGTACCCTCTGGGGCCAACGTCCTGACTTTC. This gives the protein CASSPGQVPSGANVLTF.